The present entry profiles one T cell receptor (beta chain) with its context. From germline, CDR1 is SNHLY and CDR2 FYNNEI. The CDR3 has 15 residues. Between the trimmed V and J ends, which lost 7 bases and 8 bases, there was a span of 20 bases. Authors' processing steps: Estimates of nucleated cell counts were drawn from the amplification of reference gene primers. Clones were read by immunoSEQ multiplex PCR, and TCRdb kept only the in-frame ones, dropping some. D and trimming were read from the DNA, whereas the V and J calls and clone size are those reported in that table. Found here are 300,000 to 400,000 clones, more than 75% of them singletons; the top ten hold 0.9% to 1%. This specimen comes from a study of blood T cell repertoires in COVID-19. Study-level information: Both acute and convalescent COVID-19 samples were obtained from the United States, Italy and Spain.

Recruits, aged 18 to 89 years, lived in approximately 26 US areas. Cohorts were assigned according to the clinical history that participants reported. This chain links TRBV2 with TRBJ1-4; D is possibly TRBD1 (5 bases). Material for sequencing was PBMCs or T cells enriched from blood (not recorded which). The TCR was taken from a woman younger than 45 with acute COVID-19. In DNA, the CDR3 is TGTGCCAGCACCTTGCAACAGGCCAGCCAGGAAAAACTGTTTTTT. It translates to CASTLQQASQEKLFF.